This paragraph reports one T cell receptor (beta chain). This entry belongs to a study of blood T cell repertoires in COVID-19. Overall study: Samples taken during acute and convalescent COVID-19 were collected in the United States, Italy and Spain.

Assay used: immunoSEQ multiplex PCR; TCRdb lists only in-frame clones, some missing. The table shows more than 250,000 clones, with 84% occurring only once. The junction had 20 bases not matched to a gene; V was cut back by 5 bases and J by 6 bases. Germline V gene lookup returns CDR1 SGHDN and CDR2 FVKESK. The CDR3 has 18 residues. This sequence joins TRBV14 and TRBJ1-2; TRBD1 agrees at 8 bases. Material: peripheral blood. The sequence was collected from a human donor in a cohort sampled during active COVID-19. The CDR3 region is CASSFRPDRALGSDGYTF. CDR3 in DNA: TGTGCCAGCAGCTTCAGACCGGACAGGGCCCTAGGTTCGGATGGCTACACCTTC.